This T cell receptor (beta chain) came from a study of blood T cell repertoires in COVID-19. The wider study: COVID-19 samples from acute and convalescent phases originated in the United States, Italy and Spain. T cells, B-cell-depleted T cells, or PBMCs supplied cDNA or gDNA.

The repertoire was sequenced with immunoSEQ multiplex PCR; TCRdb's copy has only in-frame clones and lacks some. The sample carries 250,000 to 350,000 clones, just under 90% recorded once. This CDR3 comprises 17 residues. The J segment lost 0 bases and the V segment lost 2 bases, leaving 4 bases of the junction unmatched. CDR1 is LGHDT and CDR2 is YNNKEL in the germline V gene (reference sequence). The participants were between roughly 18 and 89 years old and came from roughly 25 US areas. This rearrangement joins TRBV3-1 (or the pseudogene TRBV3-2) to TRBJ1-1; TRBD1 matches 12 bases. The origin of this receptor is a woman aged 45-65 years who had been exposed to COVID-19. Sample: PBMCs or T cells enriched from blood (not recorded which). CDR3: CASSQYGTGGLNTEAFF. The DNA for the CDR3 is TGTGCCAGCAGCCAATACGGGACAGGGGGCTTGAACACTGAAGCTTTCTTT.